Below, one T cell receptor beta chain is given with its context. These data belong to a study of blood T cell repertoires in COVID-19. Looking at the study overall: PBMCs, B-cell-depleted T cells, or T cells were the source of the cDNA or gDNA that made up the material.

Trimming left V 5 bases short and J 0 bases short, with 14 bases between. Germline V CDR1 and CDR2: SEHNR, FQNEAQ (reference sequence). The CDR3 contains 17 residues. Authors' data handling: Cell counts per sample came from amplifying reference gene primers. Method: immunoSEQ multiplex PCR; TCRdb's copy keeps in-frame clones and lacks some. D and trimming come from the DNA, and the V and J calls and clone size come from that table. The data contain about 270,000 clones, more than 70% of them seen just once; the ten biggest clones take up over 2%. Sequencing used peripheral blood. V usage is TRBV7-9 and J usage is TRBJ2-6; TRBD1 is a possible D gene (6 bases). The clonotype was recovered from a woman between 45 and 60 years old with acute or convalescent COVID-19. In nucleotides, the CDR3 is TGTGCCAGCAGCCCGGAAAGGGGGTTCTCTGGGGCCAACGTCCTGACTTTC. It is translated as CASSPERGFSGANVLTF.